Below, 20 T cell receptor beta chains from the same sample are listed, as sequenced in a study of graft-versus-host responses after intestinal transplantation. Sequenced by immunoSEQ multiplex PCR; TCRdb stores in-frame clones only, minus some. The repertoire holds more than 45,000 clones, with more than 75% as singletons. The source material was PBMCs, sampled around 120 days after intestinal transplantation. The receptors were sampled from a human patient who received an intestinal transplant, so some T cells may come from the graft donor.

The V and J genes are TRBV25-1 and TRBJ2-5; D is unclear. Looked up from germline, CDR1 is MGHDK and CDR2 is SYGVNS. CDR3 length: 14 residues. V was clipped by 0 bases and J by 0 bases, with 5 bases between them. The CDR3 spells CASSEYGYQETQYF. The CDR3 DNA reads as TGTGCCAGCAGTGAATACGGCTACCAAGAGACCCAGTACTTC.

V gene TRBV6-1 combines with J gene TRBJ2-3; 7 bases fit TRBD2. The J segment lost 1 base and the V segment lost 4 bases, leaving 2 bases of the junction unmatched. This CDR3 contains 14 residues. Germline loops: CDR1 MNHNS, CDR2 SASEGT. The CDR3 DNA reads TGTGCCAGCAGTGGGGCGGGAGGCACAGATACGCAGTATTTT. It yields the protein CASSGAGGTDTQYF.

This clone was observed once. The chain couples TRBV6-1 to TRBJ2-3; D ambiguous. Germline CDR1 reads MNHNS; CDR2 reads SASEGT. CDR3 length equals 13 residues. Trimming left V 6 bases short and J 2 bases short, with 9 bases between. This CDR3 is CASRRSATDTQYF. As DNA, the CDR3 is TGTGCCAGCAGGCGGAGCGCCACAGATACGCAGTATTTT.

The chain uses TRBV15 and TRBJ2-3; TRBD1 matches at 7 bases. CDR1 LNHNV and CDR2 YYDKDF come from the germline V gene (reference sequence). This CDR3 spans 16 amino acids. The J segment lost 1 base and the V segment lost 2 bases, leaving 6 bases of the junction unmatched. The CDR3 DNA is TGTGCCACCAGCAGACGGGCCGGGACAGGCACAGATACGCAGTATTTT. It yields the protein CATSRRAGTGTDTQYF.

V is TRBV2 and J is TRBJ2-3; 8 bases are shared with TRBD2. CDR1 is SNHLY and CDR2 is FYNNEI in the germline V gene. This CDR3 is built from 15 residues. V was pared by 10 bases and J by 0 bases, with 9 bases of the junction left unmatched. DNA of the CDR3: TGTGCCACTACGGGACTAGATGCTAGCACAGATACGCAGTATTTT. This encodes CATTGLDASTDTQYF.

The J gene is TRBJ1-6, the V gene TRBV7-9; D is possibly TRBD1 (5 bases). The V gene's germline CDR1 is SEHNR and CDR2 FQNEAQ (reference sequence). The CDR3 covers 16 residues. V shed 5 bases and J shed 8 bases, with 19 bases lying between them. As DNA, the CDR3 is TGTGCCAGCAGCCCCCGACGAGGGGCAGGGTATTCACCCCTCCACTTT. It specifies CASSPRRGAGYSPLHF.

The chain recombines TRBV5-1 with TRBJ2-3; TRBD1 matches at 9 bases. The J segment lost 1 base and the V segment lost 4 bases, leaving 4 bases of the junction unmatched. The CDR3 contains 15 residues. CDR1 SGHRS and CDR2 YFSETQ come from the germline V gene. CDR3 sequence reads: CASSMTGGGTDTQYF. The CDR3 coding sequence is TGCGCCAGCAGCATGACAGGGGGTGGCACAGATACGCAGTATTTT.

The V call is TRBV5-5, the J call TRBJ2-7; 7 bases align to TRBD1. Losses at the gene ends were 0 bases for V and 6 bases for J; bases not matched to a gene: 6. CDR3 length equals 14 residues. Germline V CDR1 and CDR2: SGHKS, YYEKEE (reference sequence). In nucleotides, the CDR3 is TGTGCCAGCAGCTTGGAAGACAGGGTCCGCGAGCAGTACTTC. It specifies CASSLEDRVREQYF. Full variable domain (rest looked up from reference TRBV5-5 and TRBJ2-7): DAGVTQSPTHLIKTRGQQVTLRCSPISGHKSVSWYQQVLGQGPQFIFQYYEKEERGRGNFPDRFSARQFPNYSSELNVNALLLGDSALYLCASSLEDRVREQYFGPGTRLTVT.

This chain connects TRBV19 to TRBJ1-1, with unresolved D. Trimming removed 3 bases from V and 5 bases from J, with 13 bases in between. Germline V gene sequence: CDR1 LNHDA, CDR2 SQIVND (reference sequence). The CDR3 totals 14 residues. The CDR3 region has the DNA TGTGCCAGTAGTATGGCCGCGAGTGTAACTGAAGCTTTCTTT. This sequence encodes CASSMAASVTEAFF.

V usage is TRBV5-1 and J usage is TRBJ2-7; D may be TRBD2 (5 bases). The germline V gene encodes CDR1 SGHRS and CDR2 YFSETQ. Trimming took off 0 bases at V and 1 base at J, with 11 bases between the two ends. This CDR3 is 15 amino acids long. Written as DNA, the CDR3 is TGCGCCAGCAGCTTGGGAGGGTCGGCTTCCTACGAGCAGTACTTC. Translation: CASSLGGSASYEQYF.

The rearrangement uses TRBV29-1 and TRBJ2-3; 10 nucleotides line up with TRBD2. The CDR3 length is 14 residues. The V segment lost 4 bases and the J segment 1 base; nucleotides outside the gene matches: 2. Germline values: CDR1 SQVTM, CDR2 ANQGSEA. The CDR3 spells CSVGLAGGTDTQYF. CDR3 coding DNA: TGCAGCGTTGGGCTAGCGGGGGGCACAGATACGCAGTATTTT.

This chain links TRBV7-2 with TRBJ2-1; TRBD1 aligns across 7 bases. The CDR3 sequence is 17 residues long. Germline-derived CDR1 and CDR2 are SGHTA and FQGNSA. J was trimmed by 5 bases and V by 2 bases; bases with no gene match: 12. The CDR3 DNA reads TGTGCCAGCAGCTTAAGCCCCAGAGGGGGCCGGGACAATGAGCAGTTCTTC. Its protein product is CASSLSPRGGRDNEQFF.

CDR3 loop: CASSLAPGYQPQHF. As DNA, the CDR3 is TGTGCCAGCAGCTTAGCCCCAGGATATCAGCCCCAGCATTTT. The chain links TRBV7-9 to TRBJ1-5; D call uncertain. The length of the CDR3 is 14 residues. The germline CDR1 and CDR2 sequences are SEHNR and FQNEAQ (reference sequence). V shed 0 bases and J shed 5 bases, with 8 bases lying between them.

This clone was observed a single time. V is TRBV18 and J is TRBJ1-6, with D hard to call. The CDR3 contains 14 residues. Germline CDR1 reads KGHSH; CDR2 reads LQKENI. V lost 3 bases, J lost 5 bases, and 8 bases lay in between. As DNA, the CDR3 is TGTGCCAGCTCACCTAACAATAATAATTCACCCCTCCACTTT. Translated: CASSPNNNNSPLHF.

The chain is built from TRBV6-5 and TRBJ1-1; the D is unclear. Germline assignment: CDR1 MNHEY and CDR2 SVGAGI. The CDR3 contains 14 residues. Trimming cost V 2 bases and J 6 bases, with 13 bases left between them. This CDR3 is CASSYRVSAAEAFF. The CDR3 bases are TGTGCCAGCAGTTACAGGGTCAGCGCCGCTGAAGCTTTCTTT.

The chain combines TRBV5-1 with TRBJ2-3; perhaps TRBD1 as D (6 bases). Germline loops: CDR1 SGHRS, CDR2 YFSETQ. The CDR3 loop spans 16 amino acids. Trimming left V 1 base short and J 2 bases short, with 14 bases between. CDR3 protein: CASSLYRDGHTDTQYF. Written as DNA, the CDR3 is TGCGCCAGCAGCTTGTACAGGGACGGGCACACAGATACGCAGTATTTT.

The rearrangement joins TRBV7-9 to TRBJ2-2; D is possibly TRBD2 (6 bases). V dropped 7 bases and J dropped 0 bases, with 9 bases sitting between them. CDR3 length: 14 residues. Germline V gives CDR1 SEHNR, CDR2 FQNEAQ (reference sequence). The CDR3 is CASNPGANTGELFF. The DNA for the CDR3 is TGTGCCAGCAACCCGGGGGCGAACACCGGGGAGCTGTTTTTT.

This chain joins TRBV28 and TRBJ2-3; 9 bases match TRBD1. Germline values: CDR1 MDHEN, CDR2 SYDVKM. Unmatched junction bases numbered 6, after V lost 3 bases and J lost 5 bases. This CDR3 contains 15 residues. The CDR3 sequence: CASSFSGQGEDTQYF. In nucleotides, the CDR3 is TGTGCCAGCAGTTTTTCGGGACAGGGAGAAGATACGCAGTATTTT.

The J gene is TRBJ2-7, the V gene TRBV2; 8 positions match TRBD1. This CDR3 is 13 amino acids long. The germline CDR1 and CDR2 sequences are SNHLY and FYNNEI. V was clipped by 4 bases and J by 4 bases; unmatched bases: 3. The CDR3, as DNA: TGTGCCAGCAGTGTGGGACAGGAATACGAGCAGTACTTC. Translating gives CASSVGQEYEQYF.

The chain joins TRBV30 to TRBJ2-5, with D perhaps matching TRBD2 (5 bases). Looked up from germline, CDR1 is GTSNPN and CDR2 is SVGIG (reference sequence). The length of the CDR3 is 15 residues. Trimming pared 2 bases from V and 5 bases from J, leaving 18 bases between. The CDR3 nucleotides are TGTGCCTGGAGTCGCTTTGGGGAGACGGGGGAGACCCAGTACTTC. It codes for CAWSRFGETGETQYF.